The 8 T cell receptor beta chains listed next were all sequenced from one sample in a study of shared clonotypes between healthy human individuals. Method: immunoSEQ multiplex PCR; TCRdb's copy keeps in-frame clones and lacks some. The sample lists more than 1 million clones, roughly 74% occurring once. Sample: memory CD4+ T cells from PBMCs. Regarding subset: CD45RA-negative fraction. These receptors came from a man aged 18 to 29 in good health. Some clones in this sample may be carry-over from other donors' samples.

The CDR3 DNA is TGTGCCAGCATCCTAGGTGGGACGGCCAACTATGGCTACACCTTC. As protein: CASILGGTANYGYTF. The chain is built from TRBV7-2 and TRBJ1-2, with D perhaps TRBD1 (5 bases). V lost 7 bases to trimming and J lost 2 bases, with 17 bases between them. CDR1 is SGHTA, CDR2 FQGNSA, per germline. The CDR3 consists of 15 residues.

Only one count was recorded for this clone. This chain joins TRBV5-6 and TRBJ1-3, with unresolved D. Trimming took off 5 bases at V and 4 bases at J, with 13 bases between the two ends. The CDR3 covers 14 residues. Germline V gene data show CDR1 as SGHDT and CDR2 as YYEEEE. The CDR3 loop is CASSPWPSGNTIYF. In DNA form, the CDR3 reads TGTGCCAGCAGTCCCTGGCCCTCCGGAAACACCATATATTTT.

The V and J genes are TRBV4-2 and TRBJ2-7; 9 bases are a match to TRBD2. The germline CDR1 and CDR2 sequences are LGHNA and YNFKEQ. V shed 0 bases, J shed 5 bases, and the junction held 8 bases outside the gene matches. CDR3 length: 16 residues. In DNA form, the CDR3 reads TGTGCCAGCAGCCAAGAATGGGCGGGAGGGAGTCACGAGCAGTACTTC. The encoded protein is CASSQEWAGGSHEQYF.

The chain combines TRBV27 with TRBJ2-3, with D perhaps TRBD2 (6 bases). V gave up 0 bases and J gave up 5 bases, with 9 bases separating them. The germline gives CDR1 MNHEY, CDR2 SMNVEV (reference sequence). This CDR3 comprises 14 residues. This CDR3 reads CASSLSGGGDTQYF. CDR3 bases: TGTGCCAGCAGTTTATCGGGGGGTGGAGATACGCAGTATTTT.

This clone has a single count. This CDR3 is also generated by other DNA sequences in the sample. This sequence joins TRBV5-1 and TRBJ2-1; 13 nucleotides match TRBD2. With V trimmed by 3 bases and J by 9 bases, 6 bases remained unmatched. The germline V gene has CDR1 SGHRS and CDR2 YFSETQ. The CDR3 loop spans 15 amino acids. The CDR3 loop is CASSSLAGGPGEQFF. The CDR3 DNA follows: TGCGCCAGCAGCTCACTAGCGGGAGGGCCTGGTGAGCAGTTCTTC. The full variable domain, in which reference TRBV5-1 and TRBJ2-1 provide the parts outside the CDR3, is KAGVTQTPRYLIKTRGQQVTLSCSPISGHRSVSWYQQTPGQGLQFLFEYFSETQRNKGNFPGRFSGRQFSNSRSEMNVSTLELGDSALYLCASSSLAGGPGEQFFGPGTRLTVL.

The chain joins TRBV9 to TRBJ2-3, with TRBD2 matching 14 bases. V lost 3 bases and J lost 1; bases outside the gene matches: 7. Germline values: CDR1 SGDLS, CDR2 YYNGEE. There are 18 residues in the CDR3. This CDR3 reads CASSAGTSGSHGTDTQYF. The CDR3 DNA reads TGTGCCAGCAGCGCGGGGACTAGCGGGAGCCACGGCACAGATACGCAGTATTTT.

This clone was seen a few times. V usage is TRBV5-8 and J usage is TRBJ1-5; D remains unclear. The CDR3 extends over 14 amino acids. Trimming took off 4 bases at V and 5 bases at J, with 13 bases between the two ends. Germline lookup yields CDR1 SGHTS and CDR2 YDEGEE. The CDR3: CASSRKLGDQPQHF. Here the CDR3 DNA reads TGTGCCAGCAGCCGAAAGCTCGGGGATCAGCCCCAGCATTTT. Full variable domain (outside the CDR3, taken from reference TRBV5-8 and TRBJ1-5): EAGVTQSPTHLIKTRGQQATLRCSPISGHTSVYWYQQALGLGLQFLLWYDEGEERNRGNFPPRFSGRQFPNYSSELNVNALELEDSALYLCASSRKLGDQPQHFGDGTRLSIL.

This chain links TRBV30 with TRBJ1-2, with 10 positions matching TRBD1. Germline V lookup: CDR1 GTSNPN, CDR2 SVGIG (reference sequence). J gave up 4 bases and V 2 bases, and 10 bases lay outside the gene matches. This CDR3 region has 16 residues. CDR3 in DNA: TGTGCCTGGAGTACCTCGAGGGACAGGGGTATCTATGGCTACACCTTC. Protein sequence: CAWSTSRDRGIYGYTF.